This T cell receptor (beta chain) was captured in a study of T-cell memory formation after mild COVID-19. In the study overall: TCR clusters largely stayed donor specific.

Overall study results and limits: Most CD4+ clones that shrank were in CM and EM, while CD8+ ones turned up in EMRA. The appearance of some responding clones in pre-infection memory suggested that cross-reactive memory joined.

Libraries for TCRalpha and TCRbeta carried sample barcodes and unique molecular identifiers via 5'RACE. Using its own MiXCR run on the 5' RACE reads, TCRdb lists one record per CDR3 protein. The table has around 150,000 distinct CDR3 sequences, roughly 28% seen once. V lost 0 bases, J lost 4 bases, and 0 bases stayed unmatched. There are 14 residues in the CDR3. The germline gives CDR1 MNHNY, CDR2 SVGAGI (reference sequence). This clonotype was picked up a small number of times. The antigen remains unidentified. This clonotype was sampled from an adult woman who had mild COVID-19 (a few samples of this study predate the infection). Cell type and time point are not known. The sample was PBMCs or a T cell subset sorted from them (not recorded which). The chain links TRBV6-6 to TRBJ1-1; 9 nucleotides match TRBD1. CDR3 amino acids: CASSYSTGGTEAFF. The CDR3 DNA reads TGTGCCAGCAGTTACTCGACAGGGGGCACTGAAGCTTTCTTT.